One sample yielded the 9 T cell receptor beta chains listed below, sequenced in a study of cytomegalovirus exposure and HLA in healthy donors (dated by TCRdb to about 2017). The library was made by the immunoSEQ multiplex PCR assay. A mixture of 60 forward primers for TCR Vbeta segments and 13 reverse primers for TCR Jbeta segments was used in the multiplex PCR. TCRdb took this table from immuneACCESS and kept in-frame rearrangements with V and J called. Such tables lack part of the clones; where checked against another copy, unresolved V genes explain under half of the gap, and the rest is unexplained. This sample is represented by fewer than 200,000 clones; 80% of them were singletons. The top ten clonotypes cover 4% to 5% of the sample. The specimen sequenced was PBMCs. These receptors were taken from a man aged 30 to 39 in good health and CMV-seronegative.

This clone was observed a handful of times. This chain links TRBV6-1 with TRBJ2-7; D perhaps matches TRBD2 (5 bases). Germline V gene sequence: CDR1 MNHNS, CDR2 SASEGT. The CDR3 length is 12 residues. With 7 bases removed from V and 4 bases from J, the gap between germline ends came to 11 bases. The CDR3 DNA reads TGTGCCAGCATTGAGGGCAGGTACGAGCAGTACTTC. Translating it yields CASIEGRYEQYF.

This chain's CDR3 is CASSLALSFSGNTIYF. In nucleotides, the CDR3 is TGTGCCAGCAGCTTGGCTCTTTCCTTCTCTGGAAACACCATATATTTT. The gene calls are TRBV5-5 and TRBJ1-3, with D unresolved. V dropped 0 bases and J dropped 0 bases, with 10 bases sitting between them. CDR1 is SGHKS, CDR2 YYEKEE, per germline (reference sequence). The CDR3 length is 16 residues.

The V and J genes are TRBV5-1 and TRBJ2-5; unclear D gene. The J call could be wrong; TRBJ2-7 is a better fit for the DNA end. CDR3 size: 14 residues. Per germline, CDR1 SGHRS and CDR2 YFSETQ. The CDR3 region is CASSPLRNTYEQYF. The CDR3 DNA sequence: TGCGCCAGCAGCCCCCTTCGCAATACCTACGAGCAGTACTTC.

The chain carries TRBV27 and TRBJ2-5, with 9 bases identical to TRBD1. Gene TRBJ2-7 matches the end of the DNA better, so the J call may be wrong. From germline, CDR1 is MNHEY and CDR2 SMNVEV (reference sequence). This CDR3 is 13 amino acids long. The CDR3 loop is CASSAWDRDEQYF. CDR3 DNA: TGTGCCAGCAGTGCCTGGGACAGGGACGAGCAGTACTTC.

The chain uses TRBV6-5 and TRBJ2-2; maybe TRBD1 (6 bases). This CDR3 is built from 14 residues. Germline V gene data show CDR1 as MNHEY and CDR2 as SVGAGI. Between the trimmed V and J ends, which lost 8 bases and 4 bases, there was a span of 14 bases. This CDR3 reads CASARGGGTGELFF. CDR3 nucleotides: TGTGCCAGCGCCAGGGGCGGAGGCACCGGGGAGCTGTTTTTT.

V is TRBV9 and J is TRBJ2-7; possible D gene TRBD1, 5 bases. The CDR3 is 12 amino acids. Trimming pared 4 bases from V and 6 bases from J, leaving 11 bases between. Per germline, CDR1 SGDLS and CDR2 YYNGEE. The CDR3 DNA sequence: TGTGCCAGCAGCCCTGACAGCCGCGAGCAGTACTTC. This encodes CASSPDSREQYF.

The J gene is TRBJ2-1, the V gene TRBV7-6; 8 nucleotides align to TRBD2. V lost 5 bases, J lost 10 bases, and 7 bases stayed unmatched. The CDR3 covers 13 residues. From germline, CDR1 is SGHVS and CDR2 FNYEAQ. The CDR3, as DNA: TGTGCCAGCAGCCCCATCCGGGGGGGGGAGCAGTTCTTC. Residues: CASSPIRGGEQFF.

This CDR3 reads CASSLVVGGDTEAFF. Written as DNA, the CDR3 is TGCGCCAGCAGCTTGGTGGTCGGGGGGGACACTGAAGCTTTCTTT. The V gene is TRBV5-1, the J gene TRBJ1-1; weak D call: TRBD1 (5 bases). The V gene's germline CDR1 is SGHRS and CDR2 YFSETQ. CDR3 length: 15 residues. Trimming pared 0 bases from V and 3 bases from J, leaving 12 bases between.

The V and J genes are TRBV19 and TRBJ1-1; 7 bases agree with TRBD1. CDR3 length equals 13 residues. Germline loops: CDR1 LNHDA, CDR2 SQIVND (reference sequence). V lost 7 bases to trimming and J lost 12 bases; unmatched junction nucleotides: 14. The CDR3 is CASIARTGETTFF. In DNA, the CDR3 is TGTGCCAGTATCGCACGGACAGGAGAAACAACTTTCTTT.